This T cell receptor (beta chain) is from a study of cytomegalovirus exposure and HLA in healthy donors. Study conclusions and caveats: In a later analysis, specific HLA alleles were associated with 15,000 to 20,000 TCR beta sequences at a 0.05 false discovery rate. Most TCR beta V segments were productive about 90% or about 30% of the time in an earlier analysis. TCR beta sequences reportedly predicted the HLA-A and HLA-B alleles of most subjects accurately.

PCR amplification relied on 60 Vbeta primers (plus 13 Jbeta primers). Profiled with immunoSEQ multiplex PCR; TCRdb holds only in-frame clones, not every one. The table records about 150,000 clones, around 63% of them present only once. Comments on this clone: Its target is unknown.

J was trimmed by 0 bases and V by 4 bases; bases with no gene match: 3. CDR1 and CDR2 from the germline V gene are SGDLS and YYNGEE. This CDR3 is 14 amino acids long. The receptor comes from a human donor in good health. The specimen sequenced was PBMCs. J is TRBJ2-5 and V is TRBV9; 7 nucleotides agree with TRBD2. The CDR3 is CASSPSGNQETQYF. In nucleotides, the CDR3 is TGTGCCAGCAGCCCTAGCGGAAACCAAGAGACCCAGTACTTC.